These 3 T cell receptor beta chains share one sample of origin, sequenced in a study of cytomegalovirus exposure and HLA in healthy donors. Use of 60 Vbeta and 13 Jbeta primers characterized the PCR. Using immunoSEQ multiplex PCR, the repertoire was profiled, and TCRdb retains in-frame clones only, with some absent. The table lists approximately 130,000 clones, about 70% of them singletons, with over 2% in the top ten. Source material: PBMCs. All receptors come from a woman aged 55-69 years in good health and CMV-seropositive.

The DNA of the CDR3 is TGTGCCAGCAGCGACCCGGACAGGGGAGGTTCACCCCTCCACTTT. Translation: CASSDPDRGGSPLHF. The chain recombines TRBV7-3 with TRBJ1-6, with 9 positions matching TRBD1. With V trimmed by 5 bases and J by 9 bases, 8 bases remained unmatched. Germline V gives CDR1 SGHTA, CDR2 FQGTGA. The CDR3 extends over 15 amino acids.

The V call is TRBV27, the J call TRBJ2-1; D gene ambiguous. The CDR3 extends over 15 amino acids. Trimming took 4 bases from V and 4 from J, leaving 14 bases between them. Per the germline V gene, CDR1 is MNHEY and CDR2 is SMNVEV (reference sequence). The CDR3 DNA is TGTGCCAGCAGTTCCTCGGGTGGATCTTACAATGAGCAGTTCTTC. It translates to CASSSSGGSYNEQFF.

The chain employs TRBV11-3 and TRBJ1-1; possible D gene TRBD1, 5 bases. The CDR3 contains 12 residues. Germline-derived CDR1 and CDR2 are SGHNT and YENEEA. V was cut by 5 bases and J by 7 bases, with 11 bases left in between. The CDR3 protein is CASSPGGNEAFF. The DNA for the CDR3 is TGTGCCAGCAGCCCCGGGGGGAATGAAGCTTTCTTT.